A single T cell receptor (beta chain) is shown here with its context. The sample is drawn from a study of blood T cell repertoires in COVID-19. Germline CDR1 MNHEY, CDR2 SVGAGI. The CDR3 sequence is 16 residues long. The junction had 6 bases not matched to a gene; V was cut back by 0 bases and J by 4 bases. Original processing notes: Reference gene primer amplification in the assay estimated nucleated cell counts. Profiling relied on immunoSEQ multiplex PCR, and the TCRdb table lists in-frame clones only, not all of them. V, J and clone size reflect that table, while D and trimming were determined from the DNA. The repertoire holds 40,000 or so clones, about 90% seen once, with approximately 15% in the top ten.

V usage is TRBV6-5 and J usage is TRBJ2-1; 7 nucleotides line up with TRBD2. This receptor was obtained from a woman under 40 in a cohort sampled during active COVID-19. Sequenced: peripheral blood. The CDR3 here is CASSYSGGSIYNEQFF. CDR3 nucleotides: TGTGCCAGCAGTTACTCCGGCGGGAGCATATACAATGAGCAGTTCTTC.